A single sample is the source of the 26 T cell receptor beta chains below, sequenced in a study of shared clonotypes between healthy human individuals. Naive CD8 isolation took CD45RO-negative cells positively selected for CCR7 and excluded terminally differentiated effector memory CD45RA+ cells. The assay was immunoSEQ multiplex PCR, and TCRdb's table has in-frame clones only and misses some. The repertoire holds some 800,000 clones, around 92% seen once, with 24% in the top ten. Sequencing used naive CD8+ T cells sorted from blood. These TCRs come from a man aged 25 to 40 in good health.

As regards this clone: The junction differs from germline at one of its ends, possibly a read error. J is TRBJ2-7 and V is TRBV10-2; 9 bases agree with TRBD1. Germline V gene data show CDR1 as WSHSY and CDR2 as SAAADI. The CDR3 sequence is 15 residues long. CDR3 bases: TGCGCCAGCTGTGAGGGACAGGGAATCACCTACGAGCAGTACTTC. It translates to CASCEGQGITYEQYF.

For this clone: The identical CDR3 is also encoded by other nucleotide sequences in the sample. CDR3 residues: CASSLGLAGNNEQFF. CDR3 DNA: TGCGCCAGCAGCCTTGGACTAGCGGGAAACAATGAGCAGTTCTTC. J is TRBJ2-1 and V is TRBV5-1, with TRBD2 matching 12 bases. Trimming cost V 4 bases and J 5 bases; bases outside gene matches: 4. The CDR3 is 15 amino acids. Germline loops: CDR1 SGHRS, CDR2 YFSETQ.

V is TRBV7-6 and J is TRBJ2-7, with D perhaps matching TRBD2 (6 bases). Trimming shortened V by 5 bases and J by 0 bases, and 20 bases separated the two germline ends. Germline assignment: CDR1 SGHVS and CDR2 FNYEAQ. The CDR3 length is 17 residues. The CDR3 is CASSPLSWGRNSYEQYF. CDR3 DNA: TGTGCCAGCAGCCCCCTATCGTGGGGGAGGAACTCCTACGAGCAGTACTTC.

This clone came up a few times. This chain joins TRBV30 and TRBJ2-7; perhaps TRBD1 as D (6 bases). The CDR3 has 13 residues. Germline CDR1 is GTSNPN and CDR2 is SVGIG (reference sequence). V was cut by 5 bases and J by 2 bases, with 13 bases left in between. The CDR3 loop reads CAWAGTRAYEQYF. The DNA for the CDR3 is TGTGCCTGGGCCGGGACAAGGGCCTACGAGCAGTACTTC.

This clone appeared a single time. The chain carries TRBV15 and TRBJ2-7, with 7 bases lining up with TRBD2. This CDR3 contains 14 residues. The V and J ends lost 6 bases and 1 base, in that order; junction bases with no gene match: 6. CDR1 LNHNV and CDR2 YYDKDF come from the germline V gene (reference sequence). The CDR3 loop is CATSDGGGSYEQYF. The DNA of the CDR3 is TGTGCCACCAGTGATGGGGGAGGGTCCTACGAGCAGTACTTC.

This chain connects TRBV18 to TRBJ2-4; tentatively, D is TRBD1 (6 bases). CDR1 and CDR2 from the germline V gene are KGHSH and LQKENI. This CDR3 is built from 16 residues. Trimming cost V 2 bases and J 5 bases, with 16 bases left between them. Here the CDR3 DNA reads TGTGCCAGCTCACCAATGACAGGCCTCGTCGAAAACATTCAGTACTTC. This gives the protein CASSPMTGLVENIQYF. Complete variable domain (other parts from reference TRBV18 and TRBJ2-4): NAGVMQNPRHLVRRRGQEARLRCSPMKGHSHVYWYRQLPEEGLKFMVYLQKENIIDESGMPKERFSAEFPKEGPSILRIQQVVRGDSAAYFCASSPMTGLVENIQYFGAGTRLSVL.

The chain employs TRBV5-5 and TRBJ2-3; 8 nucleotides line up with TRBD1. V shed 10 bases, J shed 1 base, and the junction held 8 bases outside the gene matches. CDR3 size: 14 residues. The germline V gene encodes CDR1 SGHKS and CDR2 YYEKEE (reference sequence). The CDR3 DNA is TGTGCCGCGGCGCCGGGACAGGGCACAGATACGCAGTATTTT. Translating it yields CAAAPGQGTDTQYF.

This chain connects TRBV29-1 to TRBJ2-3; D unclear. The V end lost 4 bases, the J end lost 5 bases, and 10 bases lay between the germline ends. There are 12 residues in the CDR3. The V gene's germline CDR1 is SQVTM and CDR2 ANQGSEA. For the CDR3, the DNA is TGCAGCGTTGCCACCACCGAAGATACGCAGTATTTT. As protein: CSVATTEDTQYF.

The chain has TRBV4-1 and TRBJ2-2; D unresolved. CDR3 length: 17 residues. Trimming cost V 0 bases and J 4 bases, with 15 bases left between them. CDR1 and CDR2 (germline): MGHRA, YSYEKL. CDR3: CASSQEGAEILTGELFF. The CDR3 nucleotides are TGCGCCAGCAGCCAAGAGGGTGCGGAAATCCTCACCGGGGAGCTGTTTTTT.

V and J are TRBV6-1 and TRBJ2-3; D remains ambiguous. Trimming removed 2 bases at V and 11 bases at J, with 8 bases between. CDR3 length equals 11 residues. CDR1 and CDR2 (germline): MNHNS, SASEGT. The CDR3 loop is CASSEYLGQYF. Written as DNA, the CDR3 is TGTGCCAGCAGTGAATACCTTGGGCAGTATTTT.

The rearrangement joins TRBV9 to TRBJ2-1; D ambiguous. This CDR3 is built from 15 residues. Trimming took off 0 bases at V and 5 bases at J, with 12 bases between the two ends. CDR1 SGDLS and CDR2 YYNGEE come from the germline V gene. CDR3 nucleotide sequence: TGTGCCAGCAGCGTAGTATTCGGGCCGAACAATGAGCAGTTCTTC. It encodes CASSVVFGPNNEQFF.

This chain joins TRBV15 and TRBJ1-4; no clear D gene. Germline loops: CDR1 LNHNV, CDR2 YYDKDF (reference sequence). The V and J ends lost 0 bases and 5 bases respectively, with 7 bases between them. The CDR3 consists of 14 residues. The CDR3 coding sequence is TGTGCCACCAGCAGAGAAGGGCAGAATGAAAAACTGTTTTTT. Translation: CATSREGQNEKLFF.

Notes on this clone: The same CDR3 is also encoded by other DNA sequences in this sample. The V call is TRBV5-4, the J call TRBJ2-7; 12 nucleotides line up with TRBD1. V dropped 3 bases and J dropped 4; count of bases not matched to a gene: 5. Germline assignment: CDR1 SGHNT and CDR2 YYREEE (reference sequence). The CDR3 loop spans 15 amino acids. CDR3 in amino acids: CASSSGTGGAYEQYF. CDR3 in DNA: TGTGCCAGCAGCTCCGGGACAGGGGGCGCGTACGAGCAGTACTTC.

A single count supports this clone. The CDR3 spells CASSSTLLQGHTAGEQFF. CDR3 in DNA: TGTGCCAGCAGCTCCACGCTACTACAGGGCCATACGGCGGGTGAGCAGTTCTTC. The V and J genes are TRBV7-9 and TRBJ2-1; D might be TRBD1 (6 bases). Germline CDR1 SEHNR, CDR2 FQNEAQ (reference sequence). The CDR3 loop spans 18 amino acids. V was trimmed by 4 bases and J by 9 bases, leaving 28 bases between them. Filled out from reference TRBV7-9 and TRBJ2-1, the complete variable domain reads DTGVSQNPRHKITKRGQNVTFRCDPISEHNRLYWYRQTLGQGPEFLTYFQNEAQLEKSRLLSDRFSAERPKGSFSTLEIQRTEQGDSAMYLCASSSTLLQGHTAGEQFFGPGTRLTVL.

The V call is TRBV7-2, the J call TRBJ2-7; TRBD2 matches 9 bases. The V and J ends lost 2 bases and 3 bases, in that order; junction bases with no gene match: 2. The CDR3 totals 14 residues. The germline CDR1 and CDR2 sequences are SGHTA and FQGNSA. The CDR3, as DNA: TGTGCCAGCAGCTTACTTAGCGGGAGCTACGAGCAGTACTTC. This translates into CASSLLSGSYEQYF.

Here the CDR3 DNA reads TGTGCCAGCTCGCCCGGACTAGCGGGAGGGCCTAAGTCCTACGAGCAGTACTTC. It yields the protein CASSPGLAGGPKSYEQYF. The chain uses TRBV19 and TRBJ2-7; 15 nucleotides line up with TRBD2. The CDR3 is 18 amino acids. Germline loops: CDR1 LNHDA, CDR2 SQIVND (reference sequence). V shed 9 bases, J shed 1 base, and the junction held 13 bases outside the gene matches.

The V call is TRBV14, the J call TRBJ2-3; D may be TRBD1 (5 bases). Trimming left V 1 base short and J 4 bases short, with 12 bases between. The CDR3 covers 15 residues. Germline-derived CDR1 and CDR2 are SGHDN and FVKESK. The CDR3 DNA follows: TGTGCCAGCAGCCAAGGCGCCCAGGGTGCAGATACGCAGTATTTT. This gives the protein CASSQGAQGADTQYF.

CDR3 nucleotide sequence: TGTGCCACCATAGTTACCGGGACCAACTACGAGCAGTACTTC. Protein sequence: CATIVTGTNYEQYF. V usage is TRBV11-2 and J usage is TRBJ2-7; perhaps D is TRBD1 or TRBD2 (5 bases each). The CDR3 has 14 amino acids. Germline assignment: CDR1 SGHAT and CDR2 FQNNGV. Between the trimmed V and J ends, which lost 10 bases and 3 bases, there was a span of 19 bases.

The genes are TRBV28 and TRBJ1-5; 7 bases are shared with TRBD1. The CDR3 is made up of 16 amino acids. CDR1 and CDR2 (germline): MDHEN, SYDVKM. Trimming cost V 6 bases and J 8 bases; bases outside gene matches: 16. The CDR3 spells CASRTPGQIEFKPQHF. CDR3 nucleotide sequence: TGTGCCAGCAGGACCCCGGGACAGATCGAATTTAAGCCCCAGCATTTT.

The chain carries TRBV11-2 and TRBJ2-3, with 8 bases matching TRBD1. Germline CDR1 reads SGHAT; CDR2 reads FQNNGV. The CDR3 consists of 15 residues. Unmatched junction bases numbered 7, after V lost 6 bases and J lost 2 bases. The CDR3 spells CASRDRALYTDTQYF. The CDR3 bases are TGTGCCAGCAGGGACAGGGCGTTGTACACAGATACGCAGTATTTT.

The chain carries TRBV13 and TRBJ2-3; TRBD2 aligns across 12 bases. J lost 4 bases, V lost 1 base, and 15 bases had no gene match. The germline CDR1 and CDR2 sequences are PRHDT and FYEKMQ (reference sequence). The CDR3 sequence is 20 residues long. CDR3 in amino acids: CASSLESGTSGLGGADTQYF. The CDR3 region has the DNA TGTGCCAGCAGCTTAGAATCCGGGACTAGCGGGCTAGGAGGGGCAGATACGCAGTATTTT.

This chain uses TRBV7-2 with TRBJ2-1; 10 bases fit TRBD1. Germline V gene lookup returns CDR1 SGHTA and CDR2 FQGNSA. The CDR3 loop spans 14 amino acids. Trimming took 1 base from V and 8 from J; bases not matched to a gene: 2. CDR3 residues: CASSLEGQGYEQFF. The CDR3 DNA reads TGTGCCAGCAGCTTAGAGGGACAGGGGTATGAGCAGTTCTTC.

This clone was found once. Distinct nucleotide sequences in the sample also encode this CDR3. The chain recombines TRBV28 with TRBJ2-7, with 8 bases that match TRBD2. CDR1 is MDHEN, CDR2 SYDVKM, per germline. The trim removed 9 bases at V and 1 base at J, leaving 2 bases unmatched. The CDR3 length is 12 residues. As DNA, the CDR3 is TGTGCCAGTAGCGGGACATCCTACGAGCAGTACTTC. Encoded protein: CASSGTSYEQYF.

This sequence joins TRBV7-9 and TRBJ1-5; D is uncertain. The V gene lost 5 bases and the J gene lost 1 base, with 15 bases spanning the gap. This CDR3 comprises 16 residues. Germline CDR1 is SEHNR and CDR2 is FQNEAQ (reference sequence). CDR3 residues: CASSPTGEGSNQPQHF. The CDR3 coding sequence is TGTGCCAGCAGCCCCACCGGTGAGGGAAGCAATCAGCCCCAGCATTTT. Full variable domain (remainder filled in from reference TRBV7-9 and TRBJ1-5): DTGVSQNPRHKITKRGQNVTFRCDPISEHNRLYWYRQTLGQGPEFLTYFQNEAQLEKSRLLSDRFSAERPKGSFSTLEIQRTEQGDSAMYLCASSPTGEGSNQPQHFGDGTRLSIL.

The chain's CDR3 is CASSPPSSGRDVISYNEQFF. Written as DNA, the CDR3 is TGTGCCAGCTCACCACCATCTAGCGGGAGGGATGTTATTTCCTACAATGAGCAGTTCTTC. The chain is built from TRBV18 and TRBJ2-1, with 12 bases that match TRBD2. The CDR3 has 20 residues. Germline CDR1 KGHSH, CDR2 LQKENI. The junction had 10 bases not matched to a gene; V was cut back by 0 bases and J by 1 base.

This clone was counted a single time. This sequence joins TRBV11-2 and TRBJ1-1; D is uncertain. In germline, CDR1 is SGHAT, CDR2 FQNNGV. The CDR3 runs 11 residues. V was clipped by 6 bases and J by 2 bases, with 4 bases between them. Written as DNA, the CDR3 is TGTGCCAGCAGGGGTAACACTGAAGCTTTCTTT. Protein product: CASRGNTEAFF.